The 4 T cell receptor beta chains presented below share a single source sample, sequenced in a study of liver allograft versus peripheral blood T cells. Whole-study context: Recipients' peripheral blood served as the comparator for T cell receptor repertoires in transplanted livers.

MiXCR, run by TCRdb on the reads, gives a single entry per CDR3 protein. The sample has about 5,000 distinct CDR3 sequences, around 15% seen once. The receptors originated from a human patient who had a liver transplant. T cells may partly derive from the graft donor.

This clonotype is termed medium-sized (0.01 to 0.1%). This chain connects TRBV27 to TRBJ2-2, with D possibly being TRBD1 (6 bases). The germline V gene has CDR1 MNHEY and CDR2 SMNVEV (reference sequence). Deletions cut 3 bases from V and 3 bases from J, with 8 bases between. CDR3 size: 14 residues. CDR3 nucleotide sequence: TGTGCCAGCAGTTTGGACAGATACACCGGGGAGCTGTTTTTT. Translation: CASSLDRYTGELFF.

This clonotype is medium-sized (0.01 to 0.1%) in the sample. The J gene is TRBJ1-5, the V gene TRBV19; 9 nucleotides align to TRBD1. Germline CDR1 is LNHDA and CDR2 is SQIVND (reference sequence). Trimming at V came to 4 bases and at J to 6 bases, leaving 7 bases not matched to a gene. The CDR3 consists of 15 residues. CDR3 coding DNA: TGTGCCAGTAGTAGCCGGGACAGGGAGGTTCAGCCCCAGCATTTT. Protein product: CASSSRDREVQPQHF.

This clonotype was seen more than once but under ten times. The gene calls are TRBV7-2 and TRBJ2-7, with D unresolved. The V gene lost 5 bases and the J gene lost 7 bases, with 9 bases spanning the gap. CDR1 and CDR2 from the germline V gene are SGHTA and FQGNSA. The CDR3 totals 11 residues. The CDR3 nucleotides read TGTGCCAGCAGCCGACTGGGGGAGCAGTACTTC. Its protein is CASSRLGEQYF.

The J gene is TRBJ2-5, the V gene TRBV6-5; no definite D call. The CDR3 is made up of 15 amino acids. The V and J ends lost 3 bases and 13 bases respectively, with 24 bases between them. The V gene's germline CDR1 is MNHEY and CDR2 SVGAGI. The chain's CDR3 is CASSYPPHRAPPRYF. As DNA, the CDR3 is TGTGCCAGCAGTTATCCACCACACCGGGCTCCTCCAAGGTACTTC.